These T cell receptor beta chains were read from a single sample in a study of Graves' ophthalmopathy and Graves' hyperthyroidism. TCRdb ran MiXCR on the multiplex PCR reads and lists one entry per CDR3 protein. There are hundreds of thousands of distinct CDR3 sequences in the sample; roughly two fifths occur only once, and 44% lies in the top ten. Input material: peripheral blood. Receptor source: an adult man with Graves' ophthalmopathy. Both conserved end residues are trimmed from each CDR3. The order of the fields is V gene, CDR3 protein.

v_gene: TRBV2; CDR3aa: ASSHPMAGPDTEAF
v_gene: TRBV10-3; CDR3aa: ASSYRHTGTGYEKLF
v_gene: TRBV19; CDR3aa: ASSSLEGARITTEAF
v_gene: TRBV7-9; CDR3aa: ASSLESGQGGRQPQH
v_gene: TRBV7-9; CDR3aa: AGAGPYEQY
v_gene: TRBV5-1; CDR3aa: ASSSEQENYGYT
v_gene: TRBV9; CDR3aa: ASSVRTGGFETQY
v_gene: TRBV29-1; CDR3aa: SVRRGDGPQGYT
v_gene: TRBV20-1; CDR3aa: SARDQTSGLSYEQY
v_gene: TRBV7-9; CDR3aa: ASSRGLAGGQETQY